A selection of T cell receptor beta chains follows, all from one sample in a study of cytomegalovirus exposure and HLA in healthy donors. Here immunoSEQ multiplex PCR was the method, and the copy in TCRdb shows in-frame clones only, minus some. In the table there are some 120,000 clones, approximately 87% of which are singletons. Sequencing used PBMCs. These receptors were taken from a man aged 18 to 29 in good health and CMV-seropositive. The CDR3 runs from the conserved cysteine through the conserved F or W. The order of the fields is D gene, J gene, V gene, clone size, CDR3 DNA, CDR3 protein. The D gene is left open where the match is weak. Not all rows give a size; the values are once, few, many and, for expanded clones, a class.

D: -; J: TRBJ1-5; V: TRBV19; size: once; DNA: TGTGCCAGTAGTTGGGCCTCGGGGAGCAATCAGCCCCAGCATTTT; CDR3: CASSWASGSNQPQHF
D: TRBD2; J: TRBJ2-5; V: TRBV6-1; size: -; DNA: TGTGCCAGCAGGTTAGCGGGGGGGCGAGAGACCCAGTACTTC; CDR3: CASRLAGGRETQYF
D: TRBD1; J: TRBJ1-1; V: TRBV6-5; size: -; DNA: TGTGCCAGCAGTTACTCTCGGACAGGGAACACTGAAGCTTTCTTT; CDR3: CASSYSRTGNTEAFF
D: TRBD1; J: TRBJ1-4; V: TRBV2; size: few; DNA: TGTGCCAGCATCTCCGGGACAGCTAATGAAAAACTGTTTTTT; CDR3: CASISGTANEKLFF
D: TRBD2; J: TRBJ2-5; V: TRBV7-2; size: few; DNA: TGTGCCAGCAGCTTAGAGAGAGTAGGGAGGGGTGGGGAGACCCAGTACTTC; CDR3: CASSLERVGRGGETQYF
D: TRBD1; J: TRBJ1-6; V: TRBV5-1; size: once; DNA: TGCGCCAGCAACCACGGGACAGGAGATAATTCACCCCTCCACTTT; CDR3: CASNHGTGDNSPLHF
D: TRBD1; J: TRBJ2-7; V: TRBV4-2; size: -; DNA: TGTGCCAGCAGCCTATCGACAGGGTTGTCCTACGAGCAGTACTTC; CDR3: CASSLSTGLSYEQYF
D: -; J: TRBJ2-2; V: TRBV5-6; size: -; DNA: TGTGCCAGCAGCCCACTCGGTGATACCGGGGAGCTGTTTTTT; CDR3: CASSPLGDTGELFF
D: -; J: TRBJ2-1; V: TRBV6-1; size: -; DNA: TGTGCCAGCAGAATAATGACTAGTGGCAATGAGCAGTTCTTC; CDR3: CASRIMTSGNEQFF
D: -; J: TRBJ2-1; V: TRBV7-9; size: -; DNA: TGTGCCAGCAGCTTCAGTGTCCATGAGCAGTTCTTC; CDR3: CASSFSVHEQFF
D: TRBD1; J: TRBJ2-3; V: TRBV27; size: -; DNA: TGTGCCAGCAGTACCCCGGGACAGGGGGTAGATACGCAGTATTTT; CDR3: CASSTPGQGVDTQYF
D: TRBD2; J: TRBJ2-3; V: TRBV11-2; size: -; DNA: TGTGCCAGCTCCCCGGGGGGTGATACGCAGTATTTT; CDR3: CASSPGGDTQYF
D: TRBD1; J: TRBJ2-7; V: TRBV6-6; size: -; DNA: TGTGCCAGTGGGACAGGGGACGAGCAGTACTTC; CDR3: CASGTGDEQYF
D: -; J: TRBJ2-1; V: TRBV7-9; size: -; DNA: TGTGCCAGCAGCTTAGTACAGGTTTTCGACAATGAGCAGTTCTTC; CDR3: CASSLVQVFDNEQFF
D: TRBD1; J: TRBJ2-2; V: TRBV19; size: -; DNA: TGTGCCACTTTAGACAGGGCCTACACCGGGGAGCTGTTTTTT; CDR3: CATLDRAYTGELFF
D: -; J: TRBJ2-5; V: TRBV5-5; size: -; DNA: TGTGCCAGCAGCTTGGCCCGTCTAAAAGAGACCCAGTACTTC; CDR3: CASSLARLKETQYF
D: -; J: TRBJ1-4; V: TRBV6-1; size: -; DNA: TGTGCCAGCAGTGAAGCCGGAGGGGCGGGTGAAAAACTGTTTTTT; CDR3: CASSEAGGAGEKLFF
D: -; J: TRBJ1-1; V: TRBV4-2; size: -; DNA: TGTGCCAGCAGCCAAGGGCGGGGGGGAAACACTGAAGCTTTCTTT; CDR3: CASSQGRGGNTEAFF
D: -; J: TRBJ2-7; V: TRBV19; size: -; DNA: TGTGCCAGTAGTATAGGAGAGGGTATCACCTACGAGCAGTACTTC; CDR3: CASSIGEGITYEQYF
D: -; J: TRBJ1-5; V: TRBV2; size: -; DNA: TGTGCCAGCAGTGAGCAGGGCTCCCATCAGCCCCAGCATTTT; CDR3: CASSEQGSHQPQHF
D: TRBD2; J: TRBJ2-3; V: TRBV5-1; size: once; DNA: TGCGCCAGCAGCTTGGAACTAGCGGGGGTCTACGGTAGCACAGATACGCAGTATTTT; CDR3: CASSLELAGVYGSTDTQYF
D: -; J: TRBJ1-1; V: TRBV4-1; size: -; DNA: TGCGCCAGCAGCCACAGAACGACAGCTGCAAGTGAAGCTTTCTTT; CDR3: CASSHRTTAASEAFF
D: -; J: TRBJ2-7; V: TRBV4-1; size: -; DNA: TGCGCCAGCAGGTCGCAGGGCTCCTACGAGCAGTACTTC; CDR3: CASRSQGSYEQYF
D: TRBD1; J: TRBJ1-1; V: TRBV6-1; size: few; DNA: TGTGCCACCTTGGGACAGGGAGATGAAGCTTTCTTT; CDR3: CATLGQGDEAFF
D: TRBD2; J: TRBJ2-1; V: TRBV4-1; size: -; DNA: TGCGCCAGCAGCCAAAGGGGCCAGGTGACTAGCGGGGGAGGTGAGCAGTTCTTC; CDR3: CASSQRGQVTSGGGEQFF
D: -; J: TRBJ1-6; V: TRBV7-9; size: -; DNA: TGTGCCAGCAGCTTAGTGGCAGGGGCGTCCTATAATTCACCCCTCCACTTT; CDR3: CASSLVAGASYNSPLHF
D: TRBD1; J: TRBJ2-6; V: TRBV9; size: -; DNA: TGTGCCAGCAGCGTACCCACAGGGACAGGGGTCTCTGGGGCCAACGTCCTGACTTTC; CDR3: CASSVPTGTGVSGANVLTF
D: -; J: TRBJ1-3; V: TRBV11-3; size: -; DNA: TGTGCCAGCAGCGCGGGGGGACCAGCGGGAAACACCATATATTTT; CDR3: CASSAGGPAGNTIYF
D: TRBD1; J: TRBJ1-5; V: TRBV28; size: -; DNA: TGTGCCAGCACCCCCGGGGACAGGGGGTTCAATCAGCCCCAGCATTTT; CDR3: CASTPGDRGFNQPQHF
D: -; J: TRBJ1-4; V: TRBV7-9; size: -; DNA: TGTGCCAGCAGCAACGGGCAACAGGGAAGAGGAAAACTGTTTTTT; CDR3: CASSNGQQGRGKLFF
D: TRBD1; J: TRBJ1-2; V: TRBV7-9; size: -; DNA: TGTGCCAGCAGCCCAAGACTAGGGACAGCGAGCTATGGCTACACCTTC; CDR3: CASSPRLGTASYGYTF
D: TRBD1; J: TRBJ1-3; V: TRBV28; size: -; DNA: TGTGCCAGCAGTCCGACAGGGGGTAGTGGAAACACCATATATTTT; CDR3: CASSPTGGSGNTIYF
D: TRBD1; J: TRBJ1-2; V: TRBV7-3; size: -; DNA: TGTGCCAGCAGCTTAGGGACAGGGCCCTATGGCTACACCTTC; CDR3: CASSLGTGPYGYTF
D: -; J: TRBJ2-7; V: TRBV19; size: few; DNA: TGTGCCAGTAGTGAGGGGTCTCAGGGGGAGCAGTACTTC; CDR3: CASSEGSQGEQYF
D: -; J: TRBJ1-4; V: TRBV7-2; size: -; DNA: TGTGCCAGCAGAGGCGGGCGGGACGCAGGAGAAAAACTGTTTTTT; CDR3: CASRGGRDAGEKLFF
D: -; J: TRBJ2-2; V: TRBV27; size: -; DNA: TGTGCCAGCAGTGCCGGGACGGGGGCCGGGGAGCTGTTTTTT; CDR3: CASSAGTGAGELFF
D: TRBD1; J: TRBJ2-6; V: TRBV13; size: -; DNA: TGTGCCAGCAGTTTTAGGGGTTGGGGACAGGCCCCTGGGGCCAACGTCCTGACTTTC; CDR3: CASSFRGWGQAPGANVLTF
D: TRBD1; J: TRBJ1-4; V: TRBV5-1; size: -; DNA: TGCGCCAGCAGTTCGGGGGACAGGGTCCAAAAACTGTTTTTT; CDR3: CASSSGDRVQKLFF
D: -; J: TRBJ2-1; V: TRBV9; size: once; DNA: TGTGCCAGCAGCGTAGAAGACTTTCTAATCTATGAGCAGTTCTTC; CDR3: CASSVEDFLIYEQFF
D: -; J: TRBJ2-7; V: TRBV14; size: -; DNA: TGTGCCAGCGGGAGTTCCTACGAGCAGTACTTC; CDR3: CASGSSYEQYF
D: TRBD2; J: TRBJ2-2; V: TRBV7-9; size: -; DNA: TGTGCCAGCAGCACGACTAGCGGGGGAGTGAACACCGGGGAGCTGTTTTTT; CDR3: CASSTTSGGVNTGELFF
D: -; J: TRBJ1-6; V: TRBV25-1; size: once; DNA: TGTGCCAGCAGCAGGATGGATTCACCCCTCCACTTT; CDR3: CASSRMDSPLHF
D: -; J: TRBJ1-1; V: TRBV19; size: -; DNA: TGTGCCAGTAGGCAGGGCGGTGGTGAGGCAGCTTTCTTT; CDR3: CASRQGGGEAAFF
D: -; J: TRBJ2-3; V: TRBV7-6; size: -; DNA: TGTGCCAGCAGCCTCCACGGAGGGCCCGGGACAGATACGCAGTATTTT; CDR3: CASSLHGGPGTDTQYF
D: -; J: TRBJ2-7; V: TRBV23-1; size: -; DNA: TGCGCCAGCACGCACCGGGGTCCAAACGAGCAGTACTTC; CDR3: CASTHRGPNEQYF
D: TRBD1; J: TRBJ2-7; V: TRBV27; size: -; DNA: TGTGCCAGCACTACTACAGGGGTCGTTTCCTACGAGCAGTACTTC; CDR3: CASTTTGVVSYEQYF
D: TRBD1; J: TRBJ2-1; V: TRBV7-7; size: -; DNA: TGTGCCAGCAGCTTAGGGACAGGGTCCGGCAATGAGCAGTTCTTC; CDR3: CASSLGTGSGNEQFF
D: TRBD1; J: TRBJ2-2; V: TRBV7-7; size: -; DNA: TGTGCCAGCAGCCCCGGGACAGCAGCCGGGGAGCTGTTTTTT; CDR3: CASSPGTAAGELFF
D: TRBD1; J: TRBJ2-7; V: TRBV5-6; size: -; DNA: TGTGCCAGCAGCGTTACAGGGGTCGTGTACGAGCAGTACTTC; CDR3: CASSVTGVVYEQYF
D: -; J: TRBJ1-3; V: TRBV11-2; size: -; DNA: TGTGCCAGCAGCCCAGACTCTGGAAACACCATATATTTT; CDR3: CASSPDSGNTIYF
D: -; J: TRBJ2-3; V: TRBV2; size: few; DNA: TGTGCCAGCAGTGACGGAGCCACAGATACGCAGTATTTT; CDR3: CASSDGATDTQYF
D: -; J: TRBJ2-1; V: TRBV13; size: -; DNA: TGTGCCAGCAGCTTAGAGTCCCAGGAATTTGATATTTATGAGCAGTTCTTC; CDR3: CASSLESQEFDIYEQFF
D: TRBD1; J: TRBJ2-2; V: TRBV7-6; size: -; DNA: TGTGCCAGCAGCTTAAGTCAAGGGACAGGGGGCGGCGGGGAGCTGTTTTTT; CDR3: CASSLSQGTGGGGELFF
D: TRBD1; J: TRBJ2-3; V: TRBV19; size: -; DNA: TGTGCCAGTAGTCCCACCGGGACAGGTTATACAGATACGCAGTATTTT; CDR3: CASSPTGTGYTDTQYF
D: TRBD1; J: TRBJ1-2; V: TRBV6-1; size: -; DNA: TGTGCCAGCAGCAAAAACAGACAGGGGATATATGGCTACACCTTC; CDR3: CASSKNRQGIYGYTF
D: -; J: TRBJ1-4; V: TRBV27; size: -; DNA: TGTGCCAGCAGTCCGGACATGGGGTATGAAAAACTGTTTTTT; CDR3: CASSPDMGYEKLFF
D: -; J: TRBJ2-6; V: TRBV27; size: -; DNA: TGTGCCAGCAGTCAGCAGGGGACCAGGGGCTCTGGGGCCAACGTCCTGACTTTC; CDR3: CASSQQGTRGSGANVLTF
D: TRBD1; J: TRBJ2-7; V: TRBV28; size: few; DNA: TGTGCCAGCAGCGAACCGACAGGGGAGGAGCAGTACTTC; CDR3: CASSEPTGEEQYF